This note documents a single T cell receptor beta chain sequence. The antigen is unknown. A junction end diverges from the germline sequence, so it may reflect a read error. This sample stems from a study of cytomegalovirus exposure and HLA in healthy donors. Regarding the study as a whole: The authors considered a cluster of highly shared sequence variants likely to be a sequencing artifact.

The study ran its PCR with 60 Vbeta and 13 Jbeta primers. Profiled with immunoSEQ multiplex PCR; TCRdb holds only in-frame clones, not every one. The sample shows more than 140,000 clones, 64% of them seen only once. Germline values: CDR1 SSHAT, CDR2 FNYEAQ (reference sequence). The CDR3 loop spans 18 amino acids. J is TRBJ1-5 and V is TRBV7-7, with D tentatively TRBD1 (5 bases). This TCR derives from a woman aged 25 to 39 in good health and CMV-seropositive. The source material was PBMCs. The CDR3 region has the DNA TGTGCTAGCAGCGAGAACGGAGGGGCAAAAGCTAGCAATCAGCCCCAGCATTTT. The encoded protein is CASSENGGAKASNQPQHF.